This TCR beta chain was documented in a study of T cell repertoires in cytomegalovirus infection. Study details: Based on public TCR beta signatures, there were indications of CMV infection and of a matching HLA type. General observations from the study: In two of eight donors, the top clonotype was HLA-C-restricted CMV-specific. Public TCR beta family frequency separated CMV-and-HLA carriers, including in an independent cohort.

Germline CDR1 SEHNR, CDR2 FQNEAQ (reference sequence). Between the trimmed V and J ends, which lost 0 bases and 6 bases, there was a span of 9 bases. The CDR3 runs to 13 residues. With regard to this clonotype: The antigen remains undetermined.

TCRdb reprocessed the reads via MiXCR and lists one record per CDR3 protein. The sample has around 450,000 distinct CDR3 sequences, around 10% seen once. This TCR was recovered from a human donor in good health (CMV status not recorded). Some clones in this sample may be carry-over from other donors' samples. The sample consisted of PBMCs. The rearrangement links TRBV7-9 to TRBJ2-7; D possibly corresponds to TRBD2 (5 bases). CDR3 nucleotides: TGTGCCAGCAGCTTAGCGCTGCGGGTCGAGCAGTACTTC. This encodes CASSLALRVEQYF.